This T cell receptor (beta chain) was sequenced during a study of T-cell reconstitution after alpha-beta-depleted transplantation in children. A library of TCRbeta sequences, prepared with unique molecular identifiers, was generated. Each CDR3 protein is one row after TCRdb ran MiXCR on the PCR reads. The table records 500,000 to 750,000 distinct CDR3 sequences, 10% to 15% of them present only once. Findings of the study overall: Reported findings indicate that, about two months after transplant, alpha-beta T cells came from several hundred expanded clones, which were derived from non-depleted graft cells. T-cell counts and diversity at one year following transplant were attributed mainly to newly produced T cells.

This clonotype was seen repeatedly, ten times or more. What it recognizes is unknown. This CDR3 has 14 residues. The V gene end was trimmed by 6 bases and the J gene end by 2 bases; junction bases not matched to a gene: 2. In germline, CDR1 is ENHRY, CDR2 SYGVKD. The chain has TRBV10-3 and TRBJ2-7; TRBD2 matches 12 bases. This material consisted of PBMCs, mostly from graft donor cells, taken 360 days after TCRalphabeta/CD19-depleted stem cell transplant. The receptor's source is a male patient aged 10 to 17 who had a stem cell transplant for acute myeloid leukemia, so the T cells may come from the graft donor. The CDR3 sequence is CAIRGLAGTYEQYF. For the CDR3, the DNA is TGTGCCATCAGAGGACTAGCGGGAACCTACGAGCAGTACTTC.